These 3 T cell receptor beta chains were all obtained from the same sample, sequenced in a study of blood T cell repertoires in COVID-19. Assay: immunoSEQ multiplex PCR; the TCRdb copy retains only in-frame clones and omits some. The sample holds under 300,000 clones, approximately 88% seen once. Sequenced sample: peripheral blood. The receptors here all came from a woman between 40 and 50 years old who had recovered from COVID-19.

J is TRBJ2-3 and V is TRBV7-3; a possible D gene is TRBD2 (6 bases). From germline, CDR1 is SGHTA and CDR2 FQGTGA. The CDR3 is 16 residues long. Trimming left V 1 base short and J 2 bases short, with 13 bases between. For the CDR3, the DNA is TGTGCCAGCAGCTTAAGAGGCGGGGCTGCCACAGATACGCAGTATTTT. As protein: CASSLRGGAATDTQYF.

The rearrangement links TRBV24-1 to TRBJ2-3, with a weak D call TRBD2 (5 bases). With 5 bases removed from V and 6 bases from J, the gap between germline ends came to 5 bases. CDR1 and CDR2 (germline): KGHDR, SFDVKD. The CDR3 totals 11 residues. The CDR3 loop reads CATSAGDTQYF. DNA for the CDR3: TGTGCCACCAGTGCGGGGGATACGCAGTATTTT.

This clone came up once. The chain combines TRBV6-5 with TRBJ1-1; 7 bases are a match to TRBD1. The CDR3 is 14 residues long. V lost 8 bases and J lost 1; bases outside the gene matches: 7. Germline V gives CDR1 MNHEY, CDR2 SVGAGI. In DNA, the CDR3 is TGTGCCAGCCGCCTGACAGGGCCGAACACTGAAGCTTTCTTT. It codes for CASRLTGPNTEAFF.